This T cell receptor (beta chain) is drawn from a study of post-analysis software for immune sequencing data. Turning to the study itself: Several disease courses (relapsing-remitting, secondary progressive and progressive-relapsing) of multiple sclerosis were included. Overall study findings and caveats: Batch-mates among the samples co-clustered strongly by F measure. Higher frequency in patients than in controls was seen for about five TRBV segments, with TRBV5-6, TRBV5-1 and TRBV20-1 among them.

Unique molecular identifiers tagged the TCR beta cDNA libraries. TCRdb ran MiXCR on the PCR reads and lists one entry per CDR3 protein. Of approximately 360,000 distinct CDR3 sequences listed, roughly 35% are singletons. With regard to this clonotype: No antigen is known for it.

The CDR3 length is 16 residues. V lost 2 bases to trimming and J lost 7 bases, with 18 bases between them. Germline V gives CDR1 MNHNY, CDR2 SVGAGI (reference sequence). The sequenced material came from blood. V and J are TRBV6-6 and TRBJ2-1, with a possible D match to TRBD1 (6 bases). This clonotype was obtained from a girl aged 10 to 17 with multiple sclerosis. This chain's CDR3 is CASSYVSQGIFNEQFF. The CDR3 region has the DNA TGTGCCAGCAGTTACGTTTCGCAGGGGATTTTTAATGAGCAGTTCTTC.